These T cell receptor beta chains were read from a single sample in a study of blood T cell repertoires in COVID-19. Sequenced by immunoSEQ multiplex PCR; TCRdb stores in-frame clones only, minus some. Among 90,000 to 110,000 clones, 80% to 90% were seen once, and the ten largest hold roughly 9.4%. Sequenced: peripheral blood. The receptors shown here come from a woman in her 70s with acute or convalescent COVID-19. Each CDR3 is given with its conserved first and last residue. Each record gives: J gene, clone size, V gene, D gene, CDR3 DNA, CDR3 protein. D genes are given only for firm matches. Only part of the rows carry a size: once, few, many, or a class if the clone is expanded.

TRBJ1-1	NA	TRBV2	NA	TGTGCCAGCAGAGGGATGACAGTGGCGATCACTGAAGCTTTCTTT	CASRGMTVAITEAFF
TRBJ1-5	NA	TRBV6-6	NA	TGTGCCAGCAGTGACGGACAGATCCATCAGCCCCAGCATTTT	CASSDGQIHQPQHF
TRBJ1-6	NA	TRBV7-6	TRBD1	TGTGCCAGCAGCTTAGGCGGGACAGGGAACTCACCCCTCCACTTT	CASSLGGTGNSPLHF
TRBJ2-5	NA	TRBV6-1	TRBD2	TGTGCCAGCAGTGAAGCCCCTAGCGGGAGCGGGGGAGAGACCCAGTACTTC	CASSEAPSGSGGETQYF
TRBJ1-1	NA	TRBV7-2	NA	TGTGCCAGCAGCCGTTCAGGGGCGTCGAACACTGAAGCTTTCTTT	CASSRSGASNTEAFF
TRBJ1-2	NA	TRBV11-2	TRBD1	TGTGCCAGCAGCTCGGGACAGGGGGCATTTGGCTACACCTTC	CASSSGQGAFGYTF
TRBJ2-2	NA	TRBV5-6	TRBD2	TGTGCCAGCAGCTTGTGGCTAGCGGGAGGGGCGGACACCGGGGAGCTGTTTTTT	CASSLWLAGGADTGELFF
TRBJ2-7	NA	TRBV5-6	TRBD2	TGTGCCAGCAGATACGGCGGGAGGGTCTCCTACGAGCAGTACTTC	CASRYGGRVSYEQYF
TRBJ1-4	NA	TRBV27	NA	TGTGCCAGCAGTCCGAGACAGGCAACTAATGAAAAACTGTTTTTT	CASSPRQATNEKLFF
TRBJ2-2	NA	TRBV30	NA	TGTGCCTGGAGTGTTGGACACTACACCGGGGAGCTGTTTTTT	CAWSVGHYTGELFF
TRBJ1-6	NA	TRBV30	NA	TGTGCCTGGAACCAACAGGGATCAAGTAATTCACCCCTCCACTTT	CAWNQQGSSNSPLHF
TRBJ2-7	NA	TRBV10-2	TRBD1	TGCGCCAGTAGGAGAGGGGGCCAGTCCTACGAGCAGTACTTC	CASRRGGQSYEQYF
TRBJ2-7	NA	TRBV7-2	TRBD1	TGTGCCAGCAGCGTTCAACAGGGGTGGGACTACGAGCAGTACTTC	CASSVQQGWDYEQYF
TRBJ2-2	NA	TRBV7-9	NA	TGTGCCAGCAGCTTAGCTCTGAACACCGGGGAGCTGTTTTTT	CASSLALNTGELFF
TRBJ2-7	NA	TRBV6-2/TRBV6-3	TRBD1	TGTGCCAGCAGTTTATATGGGACAGGTCCCTACGAGCAGTACTTC	CASSLYGTGPYEQYF
TRBJ1-2	NA	TRBV6-5	NA	TGTGCCAGCAGTTCCCACGGGGGACCATATGGCTACACCTTC	CASSSHGGPYGYTF
TRBJ2-7	once	TRBV23-1	TRBD1	TGCGCCAGCAGTCCCAAACGGACAGGGGACATCGAGCAGTACTTC	CASSPKRTGDIEQYF
TRBJ1-5	once	TRBV19	TRBD1	TGTGCCAGTAATCCCGGGACAGGGTTTCAGCCCCAGCATTTT	CASNPGTGFQPQHF
TRBJ1-2	NA	TRBV28	NA	TGTGCCAGCAGTTCGACAGTGGACTATGGCTACACCTTC	CASSSTVDYGYTF
TRBJ2-5	NA	TRBV7-8	NA	TGTGCCAGCAGCTCGCCTCGGTGGGGGGGCAAGGAGACCCAGTACTTC	CASSSPRWGGKETQYF
TRBJ2-7	NA	TRBV7-9	TRBD2	TGTGCCAGCAGCTTAGGTGCGGGGGTGGTCTACGAGCAGTACTTC	CASSLGAGVVYEQYF
TRBJ2-3	NA	TRBV28	NA	TGTGCCAGCAGTTTAGTAAGCACAGATACGCAGTATTTT	CASSLVSTDTQYF
TRBJ2-1	NA	TRBV28	TRBD1	TGTGCCAGCAGCCTCGACAGGGGATCCTACAATGAGCAGTTCTTC	CASSLDRGSYNEQFF
TRBJ2-7	few	TRBV7-2	TRBD1	TGTGCCAGCAGGCCTACAGGGGACTACGAGCAGTACTTC	CASRPTGDYEQYF
TRBJ1-6	few	TRBV30	TRBD1	TGTGCCTGGAGAACCGGGACAGGCTATAATTCACCCCTCCACTTT	CAWRTGTGYNSPLHF
TRBJ2-6	NA	TRBV5-5	TRBD1	TGTGCCAGCAGCACGGGACAGGGGACCTCTGGGGCCAACGTCCTGACTTTC	CASSTGQGTSGANVLTF
TRBJ2-7	NA	TRBV27	TRBD1	TGTGCCAGCAGCGGACAGGGCCGCGACGAGCAGTACTTC	CASSGQGRDEQYF
TRBJ2-3	NA	TRBV29-1	TRBD2	TGCAGCGTTGAAGGCCTAGCGGGAGGCAGCACAGATACGCAGTATTTT	CSVEGLAGGSTDTQYF
TRBJ1-2	NA	TRBV5-1	TRBD1	TGCGCCAGCAGCTTGGGCCAGGGGGAAGGCTACACCTTC	CASSLGQGEGYTF
TRBJ1-2	few	TRBV29-1	NA	TGCAGCGTTAAAAGAGTCGGGGGAAACGGCTACACCTTC	CSVKRVGGNGYTF
TRBJ1-6	NA	TRBV28	NA	TGTGCCAGCAGTTTATTTGCAGGGGTAGTCCACTTT	CASSLFAGVVHF
TRBJ2-1	NA	TRBV7-2	TRBD2	TGTGCCAGCAGCTTAGCGAGTGCTAGCGGGAAGTTTGCTGAGCAGTTCTTC	CASSLASASGKFAEQFF
TRBJ1-2	NA	TRBV7-8	NA	TGTGCCAGCAGCTCCTATACAGGGCTTGGCTACACCTTC	CASSSYTGLGYTF
TRBJ1-6	few	TRBV30	NA	TGTGCCTGGACTGTTGGGCAAGTAAATTCACCCCTCCACTTT	CAWTVGQVNSPLHF
TRBJ1-2	NA	TRBV28	TRBD1	TGTGCCAGCAGACCTCCTCCAGGGGGCTATGGCTACACCTTC	CASRPPPGGYGYTF
TRBJ1-2	few	TRBV6-2/TRBV6-3	TRBD1	TGTGCCAGCAGCGCACTACGAAGTTGGGACAGACAATTCTATGGCTACACCTTC	CASSALRSWDRQFYGYTF
TRBJ2-2	NA	TRBV18	NA	TGTGCCAGCTCACCGGGCCTTACCCTCACCGGGGAGCTGTTTTTT	CASSPGLTLTGELFF
TRBJ2-1	once	TRBV6-6	NA	TGTGCCAGCAGTCCAGGGGACCTCCGGTACAATGAGCAGTTCTTC	CASSPGDLRYNEQFF
TRBJ1-2	NA	TRBV7-2	TRBD1	TGTGCCAGCAGCTCGACCGGGACAGGGGCTAACTATGGCTACACCTTC	CASSSTGTGANYGYTF
TRBJ2-2	NA	TRBV2	NA	TGTGCCAGCAGTTGGGAGGCCGGGGAGCTGTTTTTT	CASSWEAGELFF
TRBJ2-5	NA	TRBV3-1/TRBV3-2	TRBD2	TGTGCCAGCAGCACTAGCGGGCAAGAGACCCAGTACTTC	CASSTSGQETQYF
TRBJ2-7	NA	TRBV2	TRBD1	TGTGCCAGCAGAGAAGGAGGGACAGGAACTCTCGAGCAGTACTTC	CASREGGTGTLEQYF
TRBJ2-1	NA	TRBV5-8	TRBD2	TGTGCCAGCAGCTTGGGAGCGGGAACTATCGACAATGAGCAGTTCTTC	CASSLGAGTIDNEQFF
TRBJ1-1	NA	TRBV13	TRBD1	TGTGCCAGCAGCCGGATGTCGGGGGACAGGGAAGCTTTCTTT	CASSRMSGDREAFF
TRBJ1-4	once	TRBV5-4	NA	TGTGCCAGCAGCTGGTCCGCGGGGGGCAATGAAAAACTGTTTTTT	CASSWSAGGNEKLFF
TRBJ2-7	NA	TRBV5-5	TRBD2	TGTGCCAGCAGCTTGGAACTAGCGACCTTCTACGAGCAGTACTTC	CASSLELATFYEQYF
TRBJ2-3	NA	TRBV30	NA	TGTGCCTGGAGTGGAGGGGACATTACGCAGTATTTT	CAWSGGDITQYF
TRBJ2-1	NA	TRBV28	TRBD2	TGTGCCAGTACGGGACTAGCAAGCAATGAGCAGTTCTTC	CASTGLASNEQFF
TRBJ2-3	NA	TRBV7-8	NA	TGTGCCAGCAGCCCTTTAGATACGCAGTATTTT	CASSPLDTQYF
TRBJ1-5	NA	TRBV4-3	NA	TGCGCCAGCAGCCAAGATCAAGGCAGGGGTGTTCAGCCCCAGCATTTT	CASSQDQGRGVQPQHF
TRBJ2-1	NA	TRBV10-3	TRBD2	TGTGCCATCAGACCCGGGACTAGCAGATTCAATGAGCAGTTCTTC	CAIRPGTSRFNEQFF
TRBJ2-1	NA	TRBV3-1/TRBV3-2	NA	TGTGCCAGCAGCCATTGGGGAGCCCAGTACAATGAGCAGTTCTTC	CASSHWGAQYNEQFF